This T cell receptor beta chain is drawn from a study of shared clonotypes between healthy human individuals. Positively selected for CCR7, the CD45RO-negative cells used as naive CD8 cells excluded terminally differentiated effector memory CD45RA+ cells. Nashville, Tennessee was home to all donors, who were Caucasian adults. The test was conducted at deep level. Using immunoSEQ multiplex PCR, the repertoire was profiled, and TCRdb retains in-frame clones only, with some absent. The repertoire includes millions of clones, just over 90% of them detected once, and around 1.7% sits in the top ten. This receptor was taken from a man between 18 and 35 years old in good health. Some clones in this sample may be carry-over from other donors' samples. The sample comprised naive CD8+ T cells from PBMCs.

In DNA form, the CDR3 reads TGCGCCAGCAGCCAAGGATTCCCTAGCGGCCTCACAGATACGCAGTATTTT. Translated, it gives CASSQGFPSGLTDTQYF. The chain is built from TRBV4-1 and TRBJ2-3; 7 nucleotides match TRBD2. The CDR3 is 17 residues long. Germline V gives CDR1 MGHRA, CDR2 YSYEKL. J was trimmed by 2 bases and V by 1 base; bases with no gene match: 9.